This passage covers 20 T cell receptor beta chains from one sample sequenced in a study of blood T cell repertoires in COVID-19. Libraries were prepared by immunoSEQ multiplex PCR; TCRdb keeps only in-frame clonotypes and omits some of them. The sample lists under 200,000 clones, around nine tenths occurring once. The material sequenced was peripheral blood. The receptors were gathered from a man aged 50-60 years with acute or convalescent COVID-19.

The chain carries TRBV7-3 and TRBJ2-2; TRBD1 agrees at 7 bases. Looked up from germline, CDR1 is SGHTA and CDR2 is FQGTGA. CDR3 size: 15 residues. V was pared by 4 bases and J by 6 bases, with 8 bases of the junction left unmatched. The CDR3 region is CASSWGTARSGELFF. The CDR3 bases are TGTGCCAGCAGCTGGGGGACAGCCCGTTCCGGGGAGCTGTTTTTT.

The rearrangement uses TRBV18 and TRBJ2-7; D perhaps matches TRBD2 (7 bases). There are 15 residues in the CDR3. CDR1 is KGHSH, CDR2 LQKENI, per germline. Trimming stripped 2 bases from V and 9 bases from J, with 20 bases between. The CDR3 nucleotides read TGTGCCAGCTCACCAGGGGAGGGGGGCGACTCCGGGCAGTACGTC. Translating gives CASSPGEGGDSGQYV.

The J gene is TRBJ1-2, the V gene TRBV6-1; weak D call: TRBD1 (5 bases). V lost 1 base and J lost 2, with 5 bases in between. CDR3 length equals 13 residues. In germline, CDR1 is MNHNS, CDR2 SASEGT. The CDR3 spells CASSEGTNYGYTF. CDR3 coding DNA: TGTGCCAGCAGTGAAGGGACAAACTATGGCTACACCTTC.

The chain recombines TRBV4-3 with TRBJ2-2; 9 nucleotides align to TRBD1. Germline V lookup: CDR1 LGHNA, CDR2 YSLEER. CDR3 length: 17 amino acids. After removal of 2 bases from V and 4 bases from J, the junction contained 8 bases not matched to a gene. The CDR3 protein is CASSQSGDRARTGELFF. CDR3 nucleotides: TGCGCCAGCAGCCAATCAGGGGACAGGGCGCGCACCGGGGAGCTGTTTTTT.

This rearrangement joins TRBV19 to TRBJ2-7; 9 nucleotides agree with TRBD1. Unmatched junction bases numbered 6, after V lost 4 bases and J lost 2 bases. In germline, CDR1 is LNHDA, CDR2 SQIVND (reference sequence). The CDR3 sequence is 15 residues long. In DNA, the CDR3 is TGTGCCAGTAGTACAACCGGGACAGGGCCCTACGAGCAGTACGTC. Translation: CASSTTGTGPYEQYV.

The chain employs TRBV6-2 or TRBV6-3 and TRBJ1-5, with D unresolved. Trimming took off 0 bases at V and 0 bases at J, with 18 bases between the two ends. Germline CDR1 is MNHEY and CDR2 is SVGEGT. The CDR3 loop spans 19 amino acids. In nucleotides, the CDR3 is TGTGCCAGCAGTTACTCGATGTCCTCCGGGAGCGTTAGCAATCAGCCCCAGCATTTT. This gives the protein CASSYSMSSGSVSNQPQHF.

This chain uses TRBV18 with TRBJ2-2; 7 nucleotides agree with TRBD1. Trimming took 2 bases from V and 1 from J; bases not matched to a gene: 4. CDR1 and CDR2 (germline): KGHSH, LQKENI. CDR3 length equals 16 residues. The CDR3 loop reads CASSPGDSRNTGELFF. CDR3 coding DNA: TGTGCCAGCTCACCAGGGGACAGTCGGAACACCGGGGAGCTGTTTTTT.

This chain uses TRBV6-4 with TRBJ2-7; unclear D gene. The V gene's germline CDR1 is MRHNA and CDR2 SNTAGT. CDR3 length equals 10 residues. Trimming cost V 10 bases and J 3 bases, with 7 bases left between them. The CDR3 spells CATQIYEQYF. CDR3 in DNA: TGTGCCACCCAAATCTACGAGCAGTACTTC.

The chain joins TRBV9 to TRBJ1-3; 7 bases line up with TRBD1. CDR3 size: 17 residues. CDR1 is SGDLS and CDR2 is YYNGEE in the germline V gene. Trimming took 2 bases from V and 0 from J; bases not matched to a gene: 8. The CDR3 DNA sequence: TGTGCCAGCAGCGTCCGTCCCGGGACAGACTCTGGAAACACCATATATTTT. Protein sequence: CASSVRPGTDSGNTIYF.

The V gene is TRBV4-2, the J gene TRBJ2-3; 11 nucleotides line up with TRBD2. The CDR3 spans 18 residues. Trimming at V came to 4 bases and at J to 3 bases, leaving 12 bases not matched to a gene. The germline CDR1 and CDR2 sequences are LGHNA and YNFKEQ. CDR3 DNA sequence: TGTGCCAGCAGCCCAATTGCTACCACTAGCGGGAGAACAGATACGCAGTATTTT. Protein sequence: CASSPIATTSGRTDTQYF.

This clone showed up just once. J is TRBJ1-3 and V is TRBV15, with 8 positions matching TRBD1. V dropped 0 bases and J dropped 4; count of bases not matched to a gene: 8. This CDR3 has 17 amino acids. Germline V gives CDR1 LNHNV, CDR2 YYDKDF (reference sequence). CDR3 coding DNA: TGTGCCACCAGCAGAGACAGTAGGGGGACAGGCGGAAACACCATATATTTT. It codes for CATSRDSRGTGGNTIYF. Using reference TRBV15 and TRBJ1-3 for the parts outside the CDR3, the full variable domain is DAMVIQNPRYQVTQFGKPVTLSCSQTLNHNVMYWYQQKSSQAPKLLFHYYDKDFNNEADTPDNFQSRRPNTSFCFLDIRSPGLGDTAMYLCATSRDSRGTGGNTIYFGEGSWLTVV.

The chain is built from TRBV27 and TRBJ1-5; D unclear. The CDR3 is made up of 15 amino acids. V was shortened by 6 bases and J by 0 bases, with 12 bases between the two germline ends. The germline V gene has CDR1 MNHEY and CDR2 SMNVEV (reference sequence). CDR3 DNA: TGTGCCAGCAGCCCGACACCATATAGCAATCAGCCCCAGCATTTT. Translated, it gives CASSPTPYSNQPQHF.

This rearrangement joins TRBV7-3 to TRBJ2-1, with TRBD2 matching 12 bases. This CDR3 is built from 15 residues. V shed 5 bases, J shed 7 bases, and the junction held 6 bases outside the gene matches. Per germline, CDR1 SGHTA and CDR2 FQGTGA. The CDR3 reads CASSVTSGRLNEQFF. The CDR3 DNA follows: TGTGCCAGCAGCGTGACTAGCGGGAGATTAAATGAGCAGTTCTTC.

The chain links TRBV11-3 to TRBJ2-3, with D unresolved. CDR1 is SGHNT and CDR2 is YENEEA in the germline V gene. This CDR3 spans 14 amino acids. V was clipped by 2 bases and J by 2 bases, with 8 bases between them. The CDR3 DNA is TGTGCCAGCAGCTTATATGGCTCCACAGATACGCAGTATTTT. Protein: CASSLYGSTDTQYF.

This chain connects TRBV28 to TRBJ1-1, with TRBD1 matching 7 bases. Germline CDR1 reads MDHEN; CDR2 reads SYDVKM. The CDR3 totals 14 residues. The V and J ends lost 9 bases and 3 bases, in that order; junction bases with no gene match: 10. The CDR3: CASYPPDRDTEAFF. CDR3 sequence (DNA): TGTGCCAGTTACCCTCCAGACAGGGACACTGAAGCTTTCTTT.

The CDR3 DNA reads as TGTGCCAGCAAATATCTAGAGACCCAGTACTTC. Residues: CASKYLETQYF. This sequence joins TRBV27 and TRBJ2-5; D is unresolved. Per germline, CDR1 MNHEY and CDR2 SMNVEV (reference sequence). V lost 7 bases and J 4 bases, leaving 7 bases between the germline ends. There are 11 residues in the CDR3.

The genes are TRBV5-1 and TRBJ2-5, with 7 bases that match TRBD2. V lost 1 base to trimming and J lost 1 base; unmatched junction nucleotides: 4. The CDR3 consists of 15 residues. Germline lookup yields CDR1 SGHRS and CDR2 YFSETQ. The CDR3 nucleotides read TGCGCCAGCAGCTTGATCGGGGGGACCCAAGAGACCCAGTACTTC. This translates into CASSLIGGTQETQYF.

The rearrangement links TRBV2 to TRBJ1-3; D is possibly TRBD1 (6 bases). The CDR3 is 17 amino acids. From germline, CDR1 is SNHLY and CDR2 FYNNEI. Trimming removed 6 bases at V and 0 bases at J, with 18 bases between. CDR3 in DNA: TGTGCCAGCAGGACGGGGGGCAAGGCAGGCTCTGGAAACACCATATATTTT. This sequence encodes CASRTGGKAGSGNTIYF. Full variable domain (missing parts from reference TRBV2 and TRBJ1-3): EPEVTQTPSHQVTQMGQEVILRCVPISNHLYFYWYRQILGQKVEFLVSFYNNEISEKSEIFDDQFSVERPDGSNFTLKIRSTKLEDSAMYFCASRTGGKAGSGNTIYFGEGSWLTVV.

The V and J genes are TRBV6-5 and TRBJ2-2; perhaps TRBD2 as D (7 bases). Germline CDR1 and CDR2: MNHEY and SVGAGI. V was cut by 7 bases and J by 3 bases, with 15 bases left in between. This CDR3 has 15 residues. Written as DNA, the CDR3 is TGTGCCAGCAAAAAACGGGGGGCGGACACCGGGGAGCTGTTTTTT. It is translated as CASKKRGADTGELFF.

The J gene is TRBJ2-7, the V gene TRBV7-8; a possible D gene is TRBD2 (6 bases). This CDR3 comprises 12 residues. Deletions cut 5 bases from V and 6 bases from J, with 11 bases between. Per the germline V gene, CDR1 is SGHVS and CDR2 is FQNEAQ. The CDR3 DNA is TGTGCCAGCAGCCCTTCGGGGGTCGAGCAGTACTTC. This gives the protein CASSPSGVEQYF.